The 30 T cell receptor beta chains in this list originate from one sample, sequenced in a study of early T cells in non-severe SARS-CoV-2 infection. TCRdb re-derived calls from the 5' RACE reads in MiXCR, one entry per CDR3 protein. The table lists tens of thousands of distinct CDR3 sequences, 14% of them singletons, with roughly 6% in the top ten. Sequencing used whole blood. These TCRs come from an adult who was a healthcare worker with PCR-confirmed SARS-CoV-2 infection or an uninfected control (not recorded which).

The chain carries TRBV6-2 or TRBV6-3 and TRBJ2-7; 8 bases match TRBD1. The CDR3 sequence is 17 residues long. Per germline, CDR1 MNHEY and CDR2 SVGEGT. V trimming: 2 bases; J trimming: 7 bases; junction bases outside the gene matches: 16. CDR3 loop: CASSYKGGQGAPREQYF. The CDR3 DNA follows: TGTGCCAGCAGTTACAAGGGGGGCCAGGGGGCTCCTAGGGAGCAGTACTTC.

V is TRBV28 and J is TRBJ2-7; no firm D call. The CDR3 sequence is 13 residues long. Trimming shortened V by 3 bases and J by 4 bases, and 10 bases separated the two germline ends. Germline-derived CDR1 and CDR2 are MDHEN and SYDVKM. This CDR3 reads CASSLASLYEQYF. CDR3 nucleotides: TGTGCCAGCAGTTTGGCCTCCCTTTACGAGCAGTACTTC.

The table lists this clonotype with a few counts. The J gene is TRBJ2-2, the V gene TRBV4-3; 9 positions match TRBD1. V shed 0 bases and J 5 bases; nucleotides not matched to a gene: 10. The germline V gene encodes CDR1 LGHNA and CDR2 YSLEER. The CDR3 runs 18 residues. DNA for the CDR3: TGCGCCAGCAGCCAAGATCTAAAGGGACAGGGACGGACCGGGGAGCTGTTTTTT. Translation: CASSQDLKGQGRTGELFF.

The chain joins TRBV12-3 or TRBV12-4 to TRBJ1-2; D is possibly TRBD1 (5 bases). This CDR3 comprises 15 residues. Deletions cut 5 bases from V and 0 bases from J, with 13 bases between. The CDR3 coding sequence is TGTGCCAGCAGTCTAGGGACTTTAGCTAACTATGGCTACACCTTC. Translated: CASSLGTLANYGYTF.

In this sample, this clonotype turned up many times. The chain combines TRBV7-8 with TRBJ2-3; D may be TRBD1 or TRBD2 (5 bases each). Between the trimmed V and J ends, which lost 8 bases and 1 base, there was a span of 22 bases. The germline V gene encodes CDR1 SGHVS and CDR2 FQNEAQ. This CDR3 is 17 amino acids long. CDR3 nucleotide sequence: TGTGCCAGCGGCTGGGACCCTGGGGTCGGACGCACAGATACGCAGTATTTT. Encoded protein: CASGWDPGVGRTDTQYF. Together with reference TRBV7-8 and TRBJ2-3, the CDR3 gives the full variable domain: GAGVSQSPRYKVAKRGQDVALRCDPISGHVSLFWYQQALGQGPEFLTYFQNEAQLDKSGLPSDRFFAERPEGSVSTLKIQRTQQEDSAVYLCASGWDPGVGRTDTQYFGPGTRLTVL.

The rearrangement uses TRBV12-3 or TRBV12-4 and TRBJ1-3; possible D gene TRBD1, 5 bases. The ends were cut back, 3 bases at V and 6 bases at J, with 12 bases in the middle. The CDR3 contains 14 residues. DNA of the CDR3: TGTGCCAGCAGTTTGGACAACTCCAAAAACACCATATATTTT. The encoded protein is CASSLDNSKNTIYF.

This clonotype was seen repeatedly, ten times or more. Sequence at one end of the junction differs from germline and may be a read error. CDR3 DNA sequence: TGTGCCAGCAGCACCTCCGGACTAGCGGGGGGCCCCCGAGGCTTC. This sequence encodes CASSTSGLAGGPRGF. The rearrangement links TRBV11-2 to TRBJ2-4, with TRBD2 matching 14 bases. The germline V gene encodes CDR1 SGHAT and CDR2 FQNNGV. The CDR3 is made up of 15 amino acids. The full variable domain, completed using reference TRBV11-2 and TRBJ2-4, is EAGVAQSPRYKIIEKRQSVAFWCNPISGHATLYWYQQILGQGPKLLIQFQNNGVVDDSQLPKDRFSAERLKGVDSTLKIQPAKLEDSAVYLCASSTSGLAGGPRGFGAGTRLSVL.

This rearrangement joins TRBV10-3 to TRBJ2-7; TRBD1 agrees at 9 bases. This CDR3 spans 14 amino acids. The V and J ends lost 11 bases and 6 bases, in that order; junction bases with no gene match: 14. The germline gives CDR1 ENHRY, CDR2 SYGVKD. DNA of the CDR3: TGTGCCTCCCGGGACGGACAGGGGTACGGCGAGCAGTACTTC. This gives the protein CASRDGQGYGEQYF.

This sequence joins TRBV5-1 and TRBJ2-1, with 7 nucleotides matching TRBD1. V lost 5 bases and J lost 4; bases outside the gene matches: 6. Looked up from germline, CDR1 is SGHRS and CDR2 is YFSETQ. The CDR3 contains 14 residues. The CDR3 sequence is CASRDREIYNEQFF. DNA for the CDR3: TGCGCCAGCAGAGACAGGGAGATTTACAATGAGCAGTTCTTC.

This clonotype has just a few counts. The rearrangement links TRBV6-5 to TRBJ1-3; the match to TRBD1 covers 7 bases. J was trimmed by 4 bases and V by 0 bases; bases with no gene match: 9. Per germline, CDR1 MNHEY and CDR2 SVGAGI. The CDR3 totals 17 residues. CDR3 sequence: CASSYSSAGTAGNTIYF. The DNA for the CDR3 is TGTGCCAGCAGTTACTCGAGTGCCGGGACAGCAGGAAACACCATATATTTT.

The chain links TRBV6-4 to TRBJ2-1, with 9 bases identical to TRBD1. The CDR3 covers 17 residues. The junction had 9 bases not matched to a gene; V was cut back by 2 bases and J by 4 bases. Germline loops: CDR1 MRHNA, CDR2 SNTAGT. In DNA form, the CDR3 reads TGTGCCAGCAGTGACCCCCAAGCGGGACAGGGATACAATGAGCAGTTCTTC. Its protein is CASSDPQAGQGYNEQFF.

This clonotype turned up a few times. The CDR3 loop is CASSESGSKTEAFF. The CDR3 DNA reads as TGCGCCAGCAGTGAGTCGGGCTCGAAAACTGAAGCTTTCTTT. V and J are TRBV10-1 and TRBJ1-1; D not resolved. This CDR3 is 14 amino acids long. V was shortened by 0 bases and J by 5 bases, with 10 bases between the two germline ends. Per the germline V gene, CDR1 is WNHNN and CDR2 is SYGVQD (reference sequence).

This clonotype was observed at least ten times. The chain links TRBV7-2 to TRBJ1-2, with D uncertain. Trimming shortened V by 0 bases and J by 8 bases, and 16 bases separated the two germline ends. This CDR3 comprises 15 residues. Germline V gene lookup returns CDR1 SGHTA and CDR2 FQGNSA. The CDR3 DNA reads TGTGCCAGCAGCTTAGCCCGACAAACACTTGGAGGCTACACCTTC. Translated: CASSLARQTLGGYTF.

This clonotype was detected many times. The V gene is TRBV20-1, the J gene TRBJ2-2; D gene ambiguous. Per germline, CDR1 DFQATT and CDR2 SNEGSKA (reference sequence). The CDR3 runs to 13 residues. V lost 4 bases and J 4 bases, leaving 10 bases between the germline ends. The CDR3 region has the DNA TGCAGTGCTAAGTTCCCGGGCACCGGGGAGCTGTTTTTT. Encoded protein: CSAKFPGTGELFF.

The chain employs TRBV6-5 and TRBJ1-6, with 8 positions matching TRBD1. V was pared by 8 bases and J by 10 bases, with 10 bases of the junction left unmatched. CDR1 and CDR2 from the germline V gene are MNHEY and SVGAGI. The CDR3 runs 14 residues. CDR3 nucleotide sequence: TGTGCCAGCCATGGGACAGGCTTGTTCTCACCCCTCCACTTT. Amino acid sequence: CASHGTGLFSPLHF.

This clonotype was observed a few times. The chain joins TRBV12-3 or TRBV12-4 to TRBJ2-7; 9 bases are a match to TRBD2. The CDR3 runs 15 residues. J gave up 5 bases and V 0 bases, and 5 bases lay outside the gene matches. DNA of the CDR3: TGTGCCAGCAGTTTAGCCTTAGCGGGGGTAGACGAGCAGTACTTC. It yields the protein CASSLALAGVDEQYF.

On this clonotype itself: This may arise from a read error, as a much more abundant clone is one base away. V and J are TRBV10-2 and TRBJ2-7, with D unclear. Germline assignment: CDR1 WSHSY and CDR2 SAAADI. This CDR3 contains 13 residues. The V end was cut by 2 bases, the J end by 7 bases, with 12 bases between. The DNA of the CDR3 is TGCGCCAGCAGTGAGATTCCTTGGATTGAGCAGTACTTC. It specifies CASSEIPWIEQYF.

The CDR3 DNA is TGTGCCAGCAGCGCAGGACAGAGTTATAGCAATCAGCCCCAGCATTTT. It translates to CASSAGQSYSNQPQHF. V usage is TRBV7-8 and J usage is TRBJ1-5, with a weak D call TRBD1 (6 bases). The CDR3 extends over 16 amino acids. CDR1 is SGHVS, CDR2 FQNEAQ, per germline. V lost 5 bases, J lost 0 bases, and 14 bases lay in between. The variable domain in full, completed from reference TRBV7-8 and TRBJ1-5, reads GAGVSQSPRYKVAKRGQDVALRCDPISGHVSLFWYQQALGQGPEFLTYFQNEAQLDKSGLPSDRFFAERPEGSVSTLKIQRTQQEDSAVYLCASSAGQSYSNQPQHFGDGTRLSIL.

This clonotype was recorded a few times. The V gene is TRBV20-1, the J gene TRBJ2-7, with a weak D call TRBD1 (5 bases). CDR1 and CDR2 from the germline V gene are DFQATT and SNEGSKA (reference sequence). The CDR3 is 12 residues long. The V end lost 8 bases, the J end lost 1 base, and 12 bases lay between the germline ends. The CDR3 DNA sequence: TGCAGTCTGCGCAGGGCGTCCTACGAGCAGTACTTC. Amino acid sequence: CSLRRASYEQYF.

This clonotype was detected a few times. The CDR3 region has the DNA TGCAGCGTTGAGGGACTAGCGGGGGGCCGAGGAACCGGGGAGCTGTTTTTT. Translating it yields CSVEGLAGGRGTGELFF. This chain joins TRBV29-1 and TRBJ2-2; TRBD2 matches 15 bases. Trimming at V came to 3 bases and at J to 5 bases, leaving 7 bases not matched to a gene. In germline, CDR1 is SQVTM, CDR2 ANQGSEA. The CDR3 is 17 amino acids.

The gene calls are TRBV6-5 and TRBJ1-1; 7 nucleotides align to TRBD1. Losses at the gene ends were 2 bases for V and 7 bases for J; bases not matched to a gene: 7. Germline CDR1 is MNHEY and CDR2 is SVGAGI. CDR3 length: 14 residues. CDR3 protein: CASSYGVGDSEAFF. In DNA, the CDR3 is TGTGCCAGCAGTTACGGTGTCGGGGACAGTGAAGCTTTCTTT.

V gene TRBV5-1 combines with J gene TRBJ2-7; 8 bases line up with TRBD1. This CDR3 has 15 residues. V was clipped by 6 bases and J by 3 bases; unmatched bases: 11. Germline V gene sequence: CDR1 SGHRS, CDR2 YFSETQ. CDR3 region: CASTSPDRAVYEQYF. The CDR3, as DNA: TGCGCCAGCACCTCACCGGACAGGGCCGTCTACGAGCAGTACTTC.

In this sample, this clonotype turned up many times. V gene TRBV6-6 combines with J gene TRBJ1-1; D unclear. Trimming pared 0 bases from V and 5 bases from J, leaving 13 bases between. The CDR3 spans 15 residues. Germline values: CDR1 MNHNY, CDR2 SVGAGI (reference sequence). The CDR3 DNA reads as TGTGCCAGCAGTTACTCCGGGGAGGGTTGGACTGAAGCTTTCTTT. It translates to CASSYSGEGWTEAFF.

About this clonotype: One junction end disagrees with the germline gene, perhaps due to a read error. The chain is built from TRBV4-3 and TRBJ1-6, with 7 nucleotides matching TRBD1. This CDR3 has 16 amino acids. In germline, CDR1 is LGHNA, CDR2 YSLEER. The CDR3 region has the DNA TGCGCCAGCAGTCAAGCCGGGGACAGCTATAATTCACACCTCCACTTT. It yields the protein CASSQAGDSYNSHLHF.

The rearrangement uses TRBV7-6 and TRBJ2-3; D unresolved. The CDR3 covers 15 residues. V was pared by 5 bases and J by 2 bases, with 14 bases between. The V gene's germline CDR1 is SGHVS and CDR2 FNYEAQ. In nucleotides, the CDR3 is TGTGCCAGCAGCCGTCCGCAGGAGTCCACAGATACGCAGTATTTT. As protein: CASSRPQESTDTQYF.

This clonotype showed up many times. This chain links TRBV29-1 with TRBJ2-7; 7 bases map to TRBD1. The CDR3 contains 12 residues. Per germline, CDR1 SQVTM and CDR2 ANQGSEA. Unmatched junction bases numbered 3, after V lost 5 bases and J lost 2 bases. In DNA form, the CDR3 reads TGCAGCGTTTCGACAGGGCCCTACGAGCAGTACTTC. Its protein product is CSVSTGPYEQYF.

This chain joins TRBV5-1 and TRBJ2-5; TRBD1 or TRBD2 may be the D gene (5 bases each). CDR1 is SGHRS and CDR2 is YFSETQ in the germline V gene. This CDR3 region has 14 residues. The germline V and J ends were trimmed by 2 bases and 1 base, with 9 bases remaining between them. CDR3 nucleotide sequence: TGCGCCAGCAGCTTTGAGGGGCCCCAAGAGACCCAGTACTTC. Its translation: CASSFEGPQETQYF.

CDR3 sequence reads: CSARDLRQGSNEKLFF. CDR3 in DNA: TGCAGTGCTAGAGATCTCCGTCAGGGCTCTAATGAAAAACTGTTTTTT. The chain has TRBV20-1 and TRBJ1-4, with D possibly matching TRBD1 (5 bases). The V end lost 0 bases, the J end lost 3 bases, and 14 bases lay between the germline ends. The CDR3 consists of 16 residues. Germline CDR1 and CDR2: DFQATT and SNEGSKA (reference sequence).

The table lists this clonotype with a few counts. The V call is TRBV7-6, the J call TRBJ2-5; D possibly corresponds to TRBD1 (6 bases). From germline, CDR1 is SGHVS and CDR2 FNYEAQ. This CDR3 is 13 amino acids long. Trimming removed 5 bases at V and 5 bases at J, with 12 bases between. The CDR3 bases are TGTGCCAGCAGCCAACAGGGATCGGAGACCCAGTACTTC. Translation: CASSQQGSETQYF.

This clonotype was observed at least ten times. This chain connects TRBV10-1 to TRBJ2-2; D gene uncertain. V was pared by 4 bases and J by 6 bases, with 9 bases between. Germline CDR1 reads WNHNN; CDR2 reads SYGVQD (reference sequence). This CDR3 comprises 13 residues. The CDR3 is CASSAAWAGELFF. CDR3 in DNA: TGCGCCAGCAGTGCGGCCTGGGCCGGGGAGCTGTTTTTT.